The 23 T cell receptor beta chains listed next were all sequenced from one sample in a study of PD-L1 blockade in urothelial cancer. The time point: pretreatment peripheral blood. Assay: immunoSEQ multiplex PCR; the TCRdb copy retains only in-frame clones and omits some. The sample yields 90,000 or so clones, almost 90% seen once. This material consisted of PBMCs, taken around atezolizumab (anti-PD-L1) treatment. Source of these receptors: a man aged 60 to 75 with urothelial cancer.

The chain uses TRBV2 and TRBJ1-3; TRBD1 is a possible D gene (6 bases). The germline CDR1 and CDR2 sequences are SNHLY and FYNNEI. The CDR3 spans 16 residues. V lost 4 bases and J 0 bases, leaving 13 bases between the germline ends. The CDR3 reads CASSGQGISSGNTIYF. Written as DNA, the CDR3 is TGTGCCAGCAGTGGGCAGGGGATCAGCTCTGGAAACACCATATATTTT.

The chain uses TRBV14 and TRBJ2-7; D is unclear. Trimming removed 1 base at V and 9 bases at J, with 10 bases between. The CDR3 is 12 amino acids. The germline CDR1 and CDR2 sequences are SGHDN and FVKESK. The CDR3 nucleotides are TGTGCCAGCAGCCAAGTGGCCCCCCGGCAGTACTTC. Encoded protein: CASSQVAPRQYF.

The genes are TRBV7-9 and TRBJ2-1; D is perhaps TRBD1 (6 bases). Trimming took 2 bases from V and 4 from J, leaving 6 bases between them. The germline V gene has CDR1 SEHNR and CDR2 FQNEAQ (reference sequence). This CDR3 is built from 13 residues. CDR3 sequence reads: CASSLTGYNEQFF. For the CDR3, the DNA is TGTGCCAGCAGCTTAACAGGGTACAATGAGCAGTTCTTC. The full variable domain, completed using reference TRBV7-9 and TRBJ2-1, is DTGVSQNPRHKITKRGQNVTFRCDPISEHNRLYWYRQTLGQGPEFLTYFQNEAQLEKSRLLSDRFSAERPKGSFSTLEIQRTEQGDSAMYLCASSLTGYNEQFFGPGTRLTVL.

The rearrangement joins TRBV7-2 to TRBJ2-3; weak D call: TRBD2 (5 bases). Germline-derived CDR1 and CDR2 are SGHTA and FQGNSA. The CDR3 length is 15 residues. The V gene lost 5 bases and the J gene lost 0 bases, with 12 bases spanning the gap. The CDR3 protein is CASSPTRSSTDTQYF. CDR3 DNA sequence: TGTGCCAGCAGCCCTACTAGGTCTAGCACAGATACGCAGTATTTT.

The chain uses TRBV9 and TRBJ2-1, with 10 bases fitting TRBD2. The CDR3 contains 17 residues. CDR1 is SGDLS and CDR2 is YYNGEE in the germline V gene. V lost 0 bases and J lost 7; bases outside the gene matches: 10. The CDR3 spells CASSVDPSGGALNEQFF. The CDR3 nucleotides read TGTGCCAGCAGCGTAGACCCCAGCGGGGGGGCATTGAATGAGCAGTTCTTC. Drawing the rest from reference TRBV9 and TRBJ2-1, the complete variable domain is DSGVTQTPKHLITATGQRVTLRCSPRSGDLSVYWYQQSLDQGLQFLIQYYNGEERAKGNILERFSAQQFPDLHSELNLSSLELGDSALYFCASSVDPSGGALNEQFFGPGTRLTVL.

The chain has TRBV2 and TRBJ2-5; D is possibly TRBD2 (5 bases). The germline V and J ends were trimmed by 6 bases and 5 bases, with 10 bases remaining between them. Germline CDR1 SNHLY, CDR2 FYNNEI. This CDR3 region has 12 residues. CDR3 residues: CASRLAFETQYF. CDR3 bases: TGTGCCAGCAGGCTAGCATTCGAGACCCAGTACTTC.

In this sample, this clone turned up once. V and J are TRBV5-6 and TRBJ1-4, with D possibly matching TRBD1 (5 bases). Trimming stripped 0 bases from V and 3 bases from J, with 9 bases between. The CDR3 spans 15 residues. In germline, CDR1 is SGHDT, CDR2 YYEEEE. The CDR3 coding sequence is TGTGCCAGCAGCTTGGCGGGGGTCCCTAATGAAAAACTGTTTTTT. This translates into CASSLAGVPNEKLFF.

Here the CDR3 reads CASSFREAYEQYF. The CDR3 DNA is TGTGCCAGCAGCTTCCGGGAAGCCTACGAGCAGTACTTC. The V gene is TRBV7-2, the J gene TRBJ2-7, with D perhaps TRBD2 (5 bases). Trimming stripped 3 bases from V and 2 bases from J, with 8 bases between. This CDR3 is built from 13 residues. Germline-derived CDR1 and CDR2 are SGHTA and FQGNSA.

The chain combines TRBV5-5 with TRBJ1-3; the match to TRBD1 covers 9 bases. V gave up 4 bases and J gave up 0 bases; unmatched junction bases: 5. This CDR3 contains 16 residues. Germline V CDR1 and CDR2: SGHKS, YYEKEE (reference sequence). The CDR3 loop is CASSPGDRASGNTIYF. In DNA, the CDR3 is TGTGCCAGCAGCCCCGGGGACAGGGCCTCTGGAAACACCATATATTTT.

The chain employs TRBV2 and TRBJ2-1; TRBD2 agrees at 10 bases. The ends lost 5 bases at V and 6 bases at J; junction bases unmatched: 7. The V gene's germline CDR1 is SNHLY and CDR2 FYNNEI. The CDR3 runs 15 residues. CDR3 sequence: CASSKLAGSTNEQFF. The CDR3 coding sequence is TGTGCCAGCAGTAAACTAGCGGGGTCCACCAATGAGCAGTTCTTC. The full variable domain, rest sourced from reference TRBV2 and TRBJ2-1, is EPEVTQTPSHQVTQMGQEVILRCVPISNHLYFYWYRQILGQKVEFLVSFYNNEISEKSEIFDDQFSVERPDGSNFTLKIRSTKLEDSAMYFCASSKLAGSTNEQFFGPGTRLTVL.

The chain recombines TRBV4-3 with TRBJ2-2; 10 nucleotides align to TRBD2. The CDR3 consists of 17 residues. Germline V CDR1 and CDR2: LGHNA, YSLEER. V trimming: 0 bases; J trimming: 8 bases; junction bases outside the gene matches: 9. The chain's CDR3 is CASSQDLLAGVAGELFF. CDR3 DNA sequence: TGCGCCAGCAGCCAAGATCTGCTAGCGGGAGTGGCTGGGGAGCTGTTTTTT.

The chain carries TRBV28 and TRBJ1-5, with 7 bases identical to TRBD1. Unmatched junction bases numbered 10, after V lost 2 bases and J lost 9 bases. Germline CDR1 is MDHEN and CDR2 is SYDVKM. This CDR3 spans 15 amino acids. The CDR3 loop reads CASSLPGTASGPQHF. CDR3 DNA: TGTGCCAGCAGTTTACCCGGGACAGCCTCCGGGCCCCAGCATTTT.

The J gene is TRBJ2-7, the V gene TRBV9; possible D gene TRBD1, 5 bases. Trimming stripped 1 base from V and 0 bases from J, with 5 bases between. The CDR3 sequence is 13 residues long. From germline, CDR1 is SGDLS and CDR2 YYNGEE. CDR3 residues: CASSVQGSYEQYF. CDR3 nucleotides: TGTGCCAGCAGCGTACAGGGCTCCTACGAGCAGTACTTC.

This clone was found a few times. The chain is built from TRBV7-2 and TRBJ1-1, with a tentative D call TRBD1 (5 bases). The CDR3 is 14 amino acids. V shed 4 bases and J shed 4 bases, with 13 bases lying between them. Germline CDR1 reads SGHTA; CDR2 reads FQGNSA. The CDR3 is CASSYGGPVTEAFF. Here the CDR3 DNA reads TGTGCCAGCAGCTACGGGGGTCCGGTCACTGAAGCTTTCTTT. The whole variable domain, remainder taken from reference TRBV7-2 and TRBJ1-1, is GAGVSQSPSNKVTEKGKDVELRCDPISGHTALYWYRQSLGQGLEFLIYFQGNSAPDKSGLPSDRFSAERTGGSVSTLTIQRTQQEDSAVYLCASSYGGPVTEAFFGQGTRLTVV.

This chain links TRBV5-4 with TRBJ2-3, with 10 bases matching TRBD2. V lost 4 bases, J lost 1 base, and 3 bases stayed unmatched. The CDR3 is made up of 15 amino acids. The germline V gene has CDR1 SGHNT and CDR2 YYREEE (reference sequence). This CDR3 is CASSPGTSGTDTQYF. CDR3 sequence (DNA): TGTGCCAGCAGCCCGGGGACTAGCGGCACAGATACGCAGTATTTT.

This rearrangement joins TRBV7-8 to TRBJ2-7, with a possible D match to TRBD2 (5 bases). The V and J ends lost 5 bases and 2 bases respectively, with 16 bases between them. The CDR3 loop spans 15 amino acids. The V gene's germline CDR1 is SGHVS and CDR2 FQNEAQ. The CDR3: CASSQRTAGTYEQYF. CDR3 bases: TGTGCCAGCAGCCAAAGGACGGCGGGCACCTACGAGCAGTACTTC.

The chain combines TRBV5-4 with TRBJ1-5, with D maybe TRBD1 (5 bases). The germline CDR1 and CDR2 sequences are SGHNT and YYREEE (reference sequence). Trimming pared 1 base from V and 6 bases from J, leaving 5 bases between. The CDR3 spans 12 residues. The DNA of the CDR3 is TGTGCCAGCAGCTTGAGGGGTCAGCCCCAGCATTTT. Amino acids: CASSLRGQPQHF.

The chain links TRBV11-2 to TRBJ2-1; TRBD2 aligns across 12 bases. Germline trimming cut 4 bases from V and 10 bases from J; bases unmatched to any gene: 5. The CDR3 has 14 residues. CDR1 SGHAT and CDR2 FQNNGV come from the germline V gene. Written as DNA, the CDR3 is TGTGCCAGCAGCTCGACTAGCGGGAGTGTCGAGCAGTTCTTC. Encoded protein: CASSSTSGSVEQFF.

The J gene is TRBJ1-1, the V gene TRBV9; 8 bases are shared with TRBD1. The CDR3 runs to 14 residues. V was pared by 4 bases and J by 5 bases, with 7 bases of the junction left unmatched. Germline V lookup: CDR1 SGDLS, CDR2 YYNGEE. The CDR3 nucleotides read TGTGCCAGCAGCAAATCACAGGGGGATACTGAAGCTTTCTTT. This sequence encodes CASSKSQGDTEAFF.

The chain combines TRBV7-2 with TRBJ2-1, with 10 bases fitting TRBD2. Looked up from germline, CDR1 is SGHTA and CDR2 is FQGNSA. The CDR3 loop spans 15 amino acids. Germline trimming cut 2 bases from V and 6 bases from J; bases unmatched to any gene: 4. The CDR3 is CASSLSSGSINEQFF. In DNA form, the CDR3 reads TGTGCCAGCAGCTTATCTAGCGGGAGCATCAATGAGCAGTTCTTC.

The J gene is TRBJ2-7, the V gene TRBV10-3, with 11 positions matching TRBD2. CDR1 and CDR2 from the germline V gene are ENHRY and SYGVKD. Trimming removed 8 bases from V and 4 bases from J; junction bases left unmatched: 10. CDR3 length: 15 residues. Written as DNA, the CDR3 is TGTGCCATCGGAGAAGTAGCGGGAGGGCTTTACGAGCAGTACTTC. It specifies CAIGEVAGGLYEQYF.

The J gene is TRBJ2-3, the V gene TRBV5-6; no clear D gene. The CDR3 sequence is 16 residues long. In germline, CDR1 is SGHDT, CDR2 YYEEEE. V was trimmed by 4 bases and J by 0 bases, leaving 15 bases between them. CDR3 sequence (DNA): TGTGCCAGCAGCCGCTGGTACGGGTCGAGCACAGATACGCAGTATTTT. Its translation is CASSRWYGSSTDTQYF.

This chain connects TRBV7-8 to TRBJ1-2, with TRBD1 matching 9 bases. CDR1 and CDR2 (germline): SGHVS, FQNEAQ. This CDR3 spans 16 amino acids. V lost 3 bases, J lost 5 bases, and 10 bases stayed unmatched. The CDR3 bases are TGTGCCAGCAGCTTCGGCAAGGACAGGGGATTTTATGGCTACACCTTC. Translating gives CASSFGKDRGFYGYTF.